The clone carrying this T cell receptor beta chain was seen only once. J lost 4 bases, V lost 1 base, and 7 bases had no gene match. The CDR3 runs to 17 residues. Germline CDR1 is SGHVS and CDR2 is FNYEAQ. Blood specimens came from baseline, cycle 4 day 1, and cycle 7 day 1. The data were obtained in a study of OX40 agonist ivuxolimab in advanced cancers. About the research overall: Partial responses were achieved by three patients, of whom one had hepatocellular carcinoma and two had cutaneous melanoma.

Assay: immunoSEQ multiplex PCR; the TCRdb copy retains only in-frame clones and omits some. The data hold some 34,000 clones, with 84% observed a single time. The sequence came from an adult with an advanced solid tumor such as melanoma, head and neck, liver or kidney cancer. The gene calls are TRBV7-6 and TRBJ2-1; 10 nucleotides line up with TRBD2. This sample comprised CD4+ or CD8+ T cells sorted from blood, obtained in a trial of the OX40 agonist ivuxolimab. The CDR3: CASSLEASGRGYNEQFF. CDR3 bases: TGTGCCAGCAGCTTAGAGGCTAGCGGGAGAGGTTACAATGAGCAGTTCTTC.